These T cell receptor beta chains were read from a single sample in a study of T cell changes during pregnancy in multiple sclerosis. Generated by immunoSEQ multiplex PCR, the TCRdb table keeps only in-frame clones and is missing some. The sample includes 45,000 to 65,000 clones, 85% to 95% of them seen just once. The sequences come from CD4+ T cells from peripheral blood mononuclear cells, collected in the third trimester of pregnancy. The receptor source for this set is a female donor with multiple sclerosis, enrolled in a pregnancy study. CDR3s include the opening cysteine and the closing phenylalanine or tryptophan. A D gene is named only where the DNA matches it firmly. The size entry is marked missing in some rows and otherwise reads once, few, many or a size class.

CDR3aa: CAMNGADENQPQHF; CDR3nt: TGTGCCATGAATGGGGCCGATGAAAATCAGCCCCAGCATTTT; abundance: NA; j_gene: TRBJ1-5; v_gene: TRBV30; d_gene: NA
CDR3aa: CASSKRSGGAVDEQFF; CDR3nt: TGTGCCAGCTCAAAGCGTAGCGGGGGGGCCGTGGATGAGCAGTTCTTC; abundance: NA; j_gene: TRBJ2-1; v_gene: TRBV18; d_gene: TRBD2
CDR3aa: CASTGGIGNQPQHF; CDR3nt: TGTGCCAGTACGGGCGGGATTGGCAATCAGCCCCAGCATTTT; abundance: NA; j_gene: TRBJ1-5; v_gene: TRBV19; d_gene: NA
CDR3aa: CASSLGRAGGPYNEQFF; CDR3nt: TGTGCCAGCAGCTTAGGGAGGGCGGGGGGGCCTTACAATGAGCAGTTCTTC; abundance: NA; j_gene: TRBJ2-1; v_gene: TRBV7-2; d_gene: TRBD2
CDR3aa: CASSEGRGQYNEQFF; CDR3nt: TGTGCCAGCAGTGAGGGGCGGGGGCAGTACAATGAGCAGTTCTTC; abundance: NA; j_gene: TRBJ2-1; v_gene: TRBV6-1; d_gene: NA
CDR3aa: CAWCKTGGSPLHF; CDR3nt: TGTGCCTGGTGCAAGACAGGAGGTTCACCCCTCCACTTT; abundance: NA; j_gene: TRBJ1-6; v_gene: TRBV30; d_gene: NA
CDR3aa: CASSSGRGNNEQFF; CDR3nt: TGTGCCAGCAGCTCGGGCCGGGGGAACAATGAGCAGTTCTTC; abundance: NA; j_gene: TRBJ2-1; v_gene: TRBV11-2; d_gene: NA
CDR3aa: CASSSRGSNEKLFF; CDR3nt: TGTGCCAGCAGCTCCAGGGGTTCTAACGAAAAACTGTTTTTT; abundance: NA; j_gene: TRBJ1-4; v_gene: TRBV5-6; d_gene: NA
CDR3aa: CASTGTGPDEQYF; CDR3nt: TGTGCCAGTACCGGGACAGGACCCGACGAGCAGTACTTC; abundance: NA; j_gene: TRBJ2-7; v_gene: TRBV19; d_gene: TRBD1
CDR3aa: CASSTWTGGATEAFF; CDR3nt: TGTGCCAGCAGCACGTGGACAGGAGGTGCCACTGAAGCTTTCTTT; abundance: NA; j_gene: TRBJ1-1; v_gene: TRBV5-8; d_gene: TRBD1
CDR3aa: CASSEVSAGGYLF; CDR3nt: TGTGCCAGCAGTGAAGTATCTGCGGGGGGGTATCTCTTC; abundance: NA; j_gene: TRBJ2-1; v_gene: TRBV2; d_gene: TRBD2
CDR3aa: CASRTSGQNTGELFF; CDR3nt: TGTGCCAGCAGGACTAGCGGACAGAACACCGGGGAGCTGTTTTTT; abundance: NA; j_gene: TRBJ2-2; v_gene: TRBV2; d_gene: TRBD2
CDR3aa: CAWSAKSYGYTF; CDR3nt: TGTGCCTGGAGTGCAAAGAGCTATGGCTACACCTTC; abundance: NA; j_gene: TRBJ1-2; v_gene: TRBV30; d_gene: NA
CDR3aa: CASSYSILGNSPLHF; CDR3nt: TGTGCCAGCAGTTACTCGATTCTCGGGAATTCACCCCTCCACTTT; abundance: NA; j_gene: TRBJ1-6; v_gene: TRBV6-6; d_gene: NA
CDR3aa: CASSLGYGQGEFF; CDR3nt: TGTGCCAGCAGCCTGGGATATGGACAGGGCGAATTCTTT; abundance: NA; j_gene: TRBJ1-1; v_gene: TRBV7-9; d_gene: TRBD1
CDR3aa: CASSLFAGGNTQYF; CDR3nt: TGTGCCAGCAGCTTATTTGCGGGGGGGAATACGCAGTATTTT; abundance: NA; j_gene: TRBJ2-3; v_gene: TRBV7-2; d_gene: TRBD2
CDR3aa: CASSLGGSYEQYF; CDR3nt: TGTGCCAGCAGTTTGGGCGGGTCCTACGAGCAGTACTTC; abundance: NA; j_gene: TRBJ2-7; v_gene: TRBV27; d_gene: NA
CDR3aa: CASSQGARREPTDTQYF; CDR3nt: TGTGCCAGCAGCCAAGGGGCTCGACGGGAGCCCACAGATACGCAGTATTTT; abundance: once; j_gene: TRBJ2-3; v_gene: TRBV4-2; d_gene: NA
CDR3aa: CASSVVGAGGRTGELFF; CDR3nt: TGTGCCAGCAGCGTAGTGGGAGCAGGGGGACGGACCGGGGAGCTGTTTTTT; abundance: NA; j_gene: TRBJ2-2; v_gene: TRBV9; d_gene: TRBD1
CDR3aa: CAIIWGGSPKPQHF; CDR3nt: TGTGCCATCATATGGGGGGGGTCCCCTAAGCCCCAGCATTTT; abundance: NA; j_gene: TRBJ1-5; v_gene: TRBV10-3; d_gene: NA
CDR3aa: CASSLQGTGQPQHF; CDR3nt: TGCGCCAGCAGCTTACAGGGGACAGGCCAGCCCCAGCATTTT; abundance: NA; j_gene: TRBJ1-5; v_gene: TRBV5-1; d_gene: TRBD1
CDR3aa: CASSSPGLEAFF; CDR3nt: TGTGCCAGCAGTTCTCCGGGTCTTGAAGCTTTCTTT; abundance: few; j_gene: TRBJ1-1; v_gene: TRBV6-5; d_gene: NA
CDR3aa: CASVSSGGPLGTQYF; CDR3nt: TGTGCCAGCGTATCTAGCGGGGGCCCCCTGGGGACCCAGTACTTC; abundance: NA; j_gene: TRBJ2-5; v_gene: TRBV6-1; d_gene: TRBD2
CDR3aa: CASSLEGGRRGTQYF; CDR3nt: TGTGCCAGCAGCTTGGAGGGGGGGCGCCGCGGGACCCAGTACTTC; abundance: once; j_gene: TRBJ2-5; v_gene: TRBV5-6; d_gene: NA
CDR3aa: CASSPRQGSGDEQYF; CDR3nt: TGTGCCAGCAGCCCACGACAGGGGTCGGGGGACGAGCAGTACTTC; abundance: NA; j_gene: TRBJ2-7; v_gene: TRBV9; d_gene: TRBD1
CDR3aa: CASSLWAQSSYNEQFF; CDR3nt: TGTGCTAGCAGCTTATGGGCGCAGAGCTCCTACAATGAGCAGTTCTTC; abundance: once; j_gene: TRBJ2-1; v_gene: TRBV7-7; d_gene: NA
CDR3aa: CASGQGENIQYF; CDR3nt: TGTGCCAGTGGACAGGGTGAAAACATTCAGTACTTC; abundance: NA; j_gene: TRBJ2-4; v_gene: TRBV18; d_gene: TRBD1
CDR3aa: CSVLTPGTSGGVYLGLQYEQFF; CDR3nt: TGCAGCGTCCTCACCCCCGGGACTAGCGGGGGGGTATACTTGGGCCTACAATATGAGCAGTTCTTC; abundance: once; j_gene: TRBJ2-1; v_gene: TRBV29-1; d_gene: TRBD2
CDR3aa: CASSLGPQGGWTGELFF; CDR3nt: TGTGCCAGCAGCTTAGGTCCCCAAGGGGGCTGGACCGGGGAGCTGTTTTTT; abundance: NA; j_gene: TRBJ2-2; v_gene: TRBV7-8; d_gene: TRBD1
CDR3aa: CASSVASEYGYTF; CDR3nt: TGTGCCAGCAGCGTAGCATCCGAGTATGGCTACACCTTC; abundance: NA; j_gene: TRBJ1-2; v_gene: TRBV9; d_gene: NA
CDR3aa: CASSPGSGFNEKLFF; CDR3nt: TGTGCCAGCAGCCCAGGGTCAGGTTTTAATGAAAAACTGTTTTTT; abundance: NA; j_gene: TRBJ1-4; v_gene: TRBV7-8; d_gene: NA
CDR3aa: CASSLARWSNQPQHF; CDR3nt: TGTGCCAGCAGCTTAGCTCGGTGGAGCAATCAGCCCCAGCATTTT; abundance: NA; j_gene: TRBJ1-5; v_gene: TRBV7-8; d_gene: NA
CDR3aa: CARSGGVSYEQYF; CDR3nt: TGTGCCAGGAGCGGGGGGGTTTCCTACGAGCAGTACTTC; abundance: NA; j_gene: TRBJ2-7; v_gene: TRBV2; d_gene: TRBD2
CDR3aa: CASGEAGGPDPSTDTQYF; CDR3nt: TGTGCCAGTGGCGAGGCGGGGGGGCCCGATCCTAGCACAGATACGCAGTATTTT; abundance: NA; j_gene: TRBJ2-3; v_gene: TRBV6-8; d_gene: TRBD2
CDR3aa: CASGLVRGPQHF; CDR3nt: TGTGCTAGTGGTTTGGTACGGGGGCCCCAGCATTTT; abundance: NA; j_gene: TRBJ1-5; v_gene: TRBV12-5; d_gene: NA
CDR3aa: CASSLGEWGLNTEAFF; CDR3nt: TGTGCCAGCAGCTTAGGGGAATGGGGGCTGAACACTGAAGCTTTCTTT; abundance: NA; j_gene: TRBJ1-1; v_gene: TRBV13; d_gene: NA
CDR3aa: CASSATSGGTNTGELFF; CDR3nt: TGTGCCAGCAGTGCGACTAGCGGGGGGACCAACACCGGGGAGCTGTTTTTT; abundance: NA; j_gene: TRBJ2-2; v_gene: TRBV6-1; d_gene: TRBD2
CDR3aa: CASSQDLGAIGTGELFF; CDR3nt: TGTGCCAGCAGCCAAGATCTAGGGGCAATAGGCACCGGGGAGCTGTTTTTT; abundance: NA; j_gene: TRBJ2-2; v_gene: TRBV4-2; d_gene: NA
CDR3aa: CASKRVAPSTDTQYF; CDR3nt: TGTGCCAGCAAAAGGGTAGCGCCTAGCACAGATACGCAGTATTTT; abundance: NA; j_gene: TRBJ2-3; v_gene: TRBV7-2; d_gene: NA
CDR3aa: CSAGLSNEQFF; CDR3nt: TGCAGCGCGGGTCTCTCCAATGAGCAGTTCTTC; abundance: NA; j_gene: TRBJ2-1; v_gene: TRBV20-1; d_gene: NA
CDR3aa: CASSPPGGAFSYNEQFF; CDR3nt: TGTGCCAGCTCACCACCGGGCGGGGCCTTTTCCTACAATGAGCAGTTCTTC; abundance: NA; j_gene: TRBJ2-1; v_gene: TRBV18; d_gene: NA
CDR3aa: CASSPGGSGGSDTQYF; CDR3nt: TGTGCCAGCAGCCCGGGGGGAAGCGGGGGGTCAGATACGCAGTATTTT; abundance: once; j_gene: TRBJ2-3; v_gene: TRBV7-3; d_gene: TRBD2
CDR3aa: CSVEELASYNEQFF; CDR3nt: TGCAGCGTTGAAGAGCTAGCTTCCTACAATGAGCAGTTCTTC; abundance: NA; j_gene: TRBJ2-1; v_gene: TRBV29-1; d_gene: NA
CDR3aa: CASSRAGSTGELFF; CDR3nt: TGTGCCAGTAGTAGGGCGGGGTCCACCGGGGAGCTGTTTTTT; abundance: NA; j_gene: TRBJ2-2; v_gene: TRBV19; d_gene: NA
CDR3aa: CASSYSGAAGNTIYF; CDR3nt: TGTGCCAGCAGTTACTCGGGGGCGGCTGGAAACACCATATATTTT; abundance: NA; j_gene: TRBJ1-3; v_gene: TRBV6-5; d_gene: NA